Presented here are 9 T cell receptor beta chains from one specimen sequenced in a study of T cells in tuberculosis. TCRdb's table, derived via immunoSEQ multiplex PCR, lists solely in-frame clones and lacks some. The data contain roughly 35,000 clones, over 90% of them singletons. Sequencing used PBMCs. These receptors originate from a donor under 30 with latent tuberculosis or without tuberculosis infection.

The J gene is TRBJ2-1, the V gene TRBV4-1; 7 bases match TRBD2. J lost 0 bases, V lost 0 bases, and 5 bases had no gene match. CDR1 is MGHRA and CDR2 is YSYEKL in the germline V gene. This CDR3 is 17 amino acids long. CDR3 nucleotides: TGCGCCAGCAGCCAAGATCCTCGGGACTACTCCTACAATGAGCAGTTCTTC. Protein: CASSQDPRDYSYNEQFF.

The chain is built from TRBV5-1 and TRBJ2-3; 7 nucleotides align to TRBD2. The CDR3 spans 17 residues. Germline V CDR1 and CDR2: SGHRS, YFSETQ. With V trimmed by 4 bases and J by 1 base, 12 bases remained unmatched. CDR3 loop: CASSQYGEGLGTDTQYF. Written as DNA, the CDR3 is TGCGCCAGCAGCCAATATGGGGAGGGGCTCGGCACAGATACGCAGTATTTT.

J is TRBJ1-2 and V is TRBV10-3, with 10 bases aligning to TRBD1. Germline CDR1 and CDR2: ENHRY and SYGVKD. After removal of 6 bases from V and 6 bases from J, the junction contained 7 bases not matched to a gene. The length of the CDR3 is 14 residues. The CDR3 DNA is TGTGCCATCAGAGGACAGGGGGGCCTTAATGGCTACACCTTC. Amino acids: CAIRGQGGLNGYTF.

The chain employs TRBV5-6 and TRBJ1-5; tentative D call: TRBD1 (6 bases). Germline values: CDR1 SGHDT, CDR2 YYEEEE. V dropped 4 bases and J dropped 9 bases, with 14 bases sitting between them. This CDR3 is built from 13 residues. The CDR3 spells CASSRAQGLPQHF. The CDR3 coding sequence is TGTGCCAGCAGCAGAGCGCAGGGGCTGCCCCAGCATTTT.

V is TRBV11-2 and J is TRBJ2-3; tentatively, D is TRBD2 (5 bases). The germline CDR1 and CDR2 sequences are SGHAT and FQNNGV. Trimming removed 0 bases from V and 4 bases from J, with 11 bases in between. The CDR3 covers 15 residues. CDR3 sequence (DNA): TGTGCCAGCAGCTTAGATAGGGCTAGCTCAGATACGCAGTATTTT. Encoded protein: CASSLDRASSDTQYF.

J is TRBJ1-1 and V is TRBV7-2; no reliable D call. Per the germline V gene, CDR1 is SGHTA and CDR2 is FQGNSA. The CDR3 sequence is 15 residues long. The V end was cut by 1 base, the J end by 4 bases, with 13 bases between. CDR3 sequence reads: CASSLDPIGVTEAFF. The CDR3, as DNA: TGTGCCAGCAGCTTAGACCCGATCGGGGTCACTGAAGCTTTCTTT.

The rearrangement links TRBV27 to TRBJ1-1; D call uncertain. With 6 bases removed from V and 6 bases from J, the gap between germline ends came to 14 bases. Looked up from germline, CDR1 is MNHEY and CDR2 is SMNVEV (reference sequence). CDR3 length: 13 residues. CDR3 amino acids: CASSQGREAEAFF. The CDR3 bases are TGTGCCAGCAGCCAAGGGAGGGAGGCTGAAGCTTTCTTT.

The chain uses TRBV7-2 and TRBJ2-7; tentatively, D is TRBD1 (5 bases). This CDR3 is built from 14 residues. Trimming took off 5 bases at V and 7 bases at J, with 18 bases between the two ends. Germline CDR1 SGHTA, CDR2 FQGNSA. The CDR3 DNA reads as TGTGCCAGCAGCCCTAGAAGACAGAGCTGGGAGCAGTACTTC. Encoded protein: CASSPRRQSWEQYF.

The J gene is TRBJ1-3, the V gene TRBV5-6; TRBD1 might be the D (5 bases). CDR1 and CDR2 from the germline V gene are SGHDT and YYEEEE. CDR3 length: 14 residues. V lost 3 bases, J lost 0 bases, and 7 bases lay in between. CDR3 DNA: TGTGCCAGCAGCTCCGGGGGCTCTGGAAACACCATATATTTT. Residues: CASSSGGSGNTIYF.